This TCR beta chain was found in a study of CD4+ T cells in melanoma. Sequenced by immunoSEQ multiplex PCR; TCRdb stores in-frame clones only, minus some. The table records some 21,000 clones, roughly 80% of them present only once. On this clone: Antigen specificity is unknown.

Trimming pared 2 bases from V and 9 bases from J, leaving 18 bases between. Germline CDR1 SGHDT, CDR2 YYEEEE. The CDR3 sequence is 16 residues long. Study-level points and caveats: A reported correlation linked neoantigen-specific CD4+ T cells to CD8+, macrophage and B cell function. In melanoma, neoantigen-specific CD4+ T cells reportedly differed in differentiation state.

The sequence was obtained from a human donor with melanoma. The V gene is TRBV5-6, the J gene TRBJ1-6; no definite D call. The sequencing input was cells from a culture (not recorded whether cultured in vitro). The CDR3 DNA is TGTGCCAGCAGCTTAGGAGGCAGGTCGATGGCTTCACCCCTCCACTTT. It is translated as CASSLGGRSMASPLHF.